The 30 T cell receptor beta chains below come from one sample, sequenced in a study of preoperative IRX-2 immunotherapy in early breast cancer. The table came from immunoSEQ multiplex PCR; TCRdb's copy has only in-frame clones and leaves some out. The repertoire holds 25,000 to 30,000 clones, with around 90% as singletons. Treatment reported: preoperative locoregional IRX-2 cytokine immunotherapy. This sample was gathered from a patient treated with IRX-2 immunotherapy. The receptor set was obtained from a human donor with breast cancer.

The chain uses TRBV11-2 and TRBJ2-1, with D possibly being TRBD1 or TRBD2 (5 bases each). Trimming cost V 6 bases and J 6 bases, with 9 bases left between them. This CDR3 contains 12 residues. Germline lookup yields CDR1 SGHAT and CDR2 FQNNGV. The CDR3 DNA sequence: TGTGCCAGCAGGGGACCATTCAATGAGCAGTTCTTC. This sequence encodes CASRGPFNEQFF.

The rearrangement links TRBV15 to TRBJ1-4; D possibly corresponds to TRBD1 (5 bases). The CDR3 contains 17 residues. Germline-derived CDR1 and CDR2 are LNHNV and YYDKDF (reference sequence). V was cut by 4 bases and J by 0 bases, with 15 bases left in between. CDR3 DNA sequence: TGTGCCACCAGCACGGGGATGGGGGGGGCAACTAATGAAAAACTGTTTTTT. Residues: CATSTGMGGATNEKLFF.

V gene TRBV7-2 combines with J gene TRBJ2-5, with 12 bases aligning to TRBD1. J gave up 5 bases and V 1 base, and 5 bases lay outside the gene matches. The CDR3 runs to 16 residues. Germline CDR1 is SGHTA and CDR2 is FQGNSA. The CDR3 DNA is TGTGCCAGCAGCTTAGGGGGACAGGGGGCGAGGGAGACCCAGTACTTC. Protein product: CASSLGGQGARETQYF. The variable domain in full, completed from reference TRBV7-2 and TRBJ2-5, reads GAGVSQSPSNKVTEKGKDVELRCDPISGHTALYWYRQSLGQGLEFLIYFQGNSAPDKSGLPSDRFSAERTGGSVSTLTIQRTQQEDSAVYLCASSLGGQGARETQYFGPGTRLLVL.

J is TRBJ1-6 and V is TRBV30; D is possibly TRBD1 (6 bases). The CDR3 covers 13 residues. From germline, CDR1 is GTSNPN and CDR2 SVGIG (reference sequence). Trimming took 1 base from V and 10 from J, leaving 11 bases between them. This chain's CDR3 is CAWSAAGESPLHF. DNA for the CDR3: TGTGCCTGGAGTGCGGCAGGGGAATCACCCCTCCACTTT. Looking up the rest from reference TRBV30 and TRBJ1-6 gives the full variable domain: SQTIHQWPATLVQPVGSPLSLECTVEGTSNPNLYWYRQAAGRGLQLLFYSVGIGQISSEVPQNLSASRPQDRQFILSSKKLLLSDSGFYLCAWSAAGESPLHFGNGTRLTVT.

The chain carries TRBV5-4 and TRBJ2-5; D is undetermined. V was cut by 2 bases and J by 1 base, with 12 bases left in between. The CDR3 totals 15 residues. From germline, CDR1 is SGHNT and CDR2 YYREEE (reference sequence). The CDR3 DNA reads TGTGCCAGCAGCTTAGTACAGCGAGGCCAAGAGACCCAGTACTTC. Its protein product is CASSLVQRGQETQYF. The full variable domain, completed using reference TRBV5-4 and TRBJ2-5, is ETGVTQSPTHLIKTRGQQVTLRCSSQSGHNTVSWYQQALGQGPQFIFQYYREEENGRGNFPPRFSGLQFPNYSSELNVNALELDDSALYLCASSLVQRGQETQYFGPGTRLLVL.

In its sample, this clone was seen a few times. This chain uses TRBV27 with TRBJ2-7; 9 positions match TRBD2. Germline loops: CDR1 MNHEY, CDR2 SMNVEV (reference sequence). The CDR3 totals 16 residues. Losses at the gene ends were 4 bases for V and 2 bases for J; bases not matched to a gene: 9. CDR3 sequence reads: CASSSPRAGGTYEQYF. Written as DNA, the CDR3 is TGTGCCAGCAGTTCCCCCCGAGCGGGGGGTACCTACGAGCAGTACTTC.

In this sample, this clone turned up a few times. The rearrangement uses TRBV9 and TRBJ2-3, with D unclear. The CDR3 contains 11 residues. The V end lost 4 bases, the J end lost 2 bases, and 2 bases lay between the germline ends. Germline-derived CDR1 and CDR2 are SGDLS and YYNGEE. CDR3 sequence: CASSLTDTQYF. As DNA, the CDR3 is TGTGCCAGCAGCCTCACAGATACGCAGTATTTT.

This clone showed up just once. The DNA for the CDR3 is TGTGCCAGCACCCAGGGACAGGGCCTCTCCTACGAGCAGTACTTC. This gives the protein CASTQGQGLSYEQYF. The J gene is TRBJ2-7, the V gene TRBV6-1, with 9 bases identical to TRBD1. Germline CDR1 reads MNHNS; CDR2 reads SASEGT. The CDR3 has 15 amino acids. Losses at the gene ends were 7 bases for V and 0 bases for J; bases not matched to a gene: 7.

J is TRBJ1-2 and V is TRBV28; D possibly corresponds to TRBD1 (6 bases). Germline values: CDR1 MDHEN, CDR2 SYDVKM. V was clipped by 4 bases and J by 7 bases, with 10 bases between them. CDR3 length: 12 amino acids. In DNA, the CDR3 is TGTGCCAGCAGTTATGGGGGCGGTGGCTACACCTTC. As protein: CASSYGGGGYTF.

The V gene is TRBV14, the J gene TRBJ2-7; 8 bases are shared with TRBD2. This CDR3 is built from 18 residues. J was trimmed by 0 bases and V by 0 bases; bases with no gene match: 10. Looked up from germline, CDR1 is SGHDN and CDR2 is FVKESK. The CDR3 loop reads CASSQDLTAGVPSYEQYF. As DNA, the CDR3 is TGTGCCAGCAGCCAAGATTTGACAGCGGGAGTTCCCTCCTACGAGCAGTACTTC.

The chain recombines TRBV7-9 with TRBJ2-6, with D uncertain. Germline-derived CDR1 and CDR2 are SEHNR and FQNEAQ (reference sequence). With 0 bases removed from V and 3 bases from J, the gap between germline ends came to 9 bases. The CDR3 length is 16 residues. CDR3 sequence: CASSLAIGIGANVLTF. DNA for the CDR3: TGTGCCAGCAGCTTAGCGATAGGTATTGGGGCCAACGTCCTGACTTTC.

This sequence joins TRBV5-1 and TRBJ2-7; 10 bases fit TRBD1. V lost 0 bases and J lost 2; bases outside the gene matches: 2. The length of the CDR3 is 15 residues. Germline values: CDR1 SGHRS, CDR2 YFSETQ. DNA of the CDR3: TGCGCCAGCAGCTTGGGCGGACAGGGGGCCTACGAGCAGTACTTC. It codes for CASSLGGQGAYEQYF.

J is TRBJ2-1 and V is TRBV9; TRBD1 is a possible D gene (5 bases). The CDR3 has 14 residues. V was pared by 5 bases and J by 4 bases, with 13 bases between. The germline CDR1 and CDR2 sequences are SGDLS and YYNGEE. The CDR3 here is CASSAGFRYNEQFF. The CDR3 DNA is TGTGCCAGCAGTGCAGGGTTTCGATACAATGAGCAGTTCTTC.

The chain combines TRBV19 with TRBJ1-3; D is unresolved. V was clipped by 6 bases and J by 1 base, with 10 bases between them. The CDR3 is 14 residues long. Per the germline V gene, CDR1 is LNHDA and CDR2 is SQIVND (reference sequence). The CDR3: CASRSGQSGNTIYF. The CDR3, as DNA: TGTGCCAGTAGAAGTGGGCAGTCTGGAAACACCATATATTTT.

The chain employs TRBV6-6 and TRBJ1-3, with a possible D match to TRBD1 (5 bases). Per germline, CDR1 MNHNY and CDR2 SVGAGI (reference sequence). V lost 0 bases to trimming and J lost 2 bases, with 5 bases between them. CDR3 length equals 14 residues. The CDR3 protein is CASSYSGAGNTIYF. CDR3 nucleotides: TGTGCCAGCAGTTACTCAGGGGCTGGAAACACCATATATTTT.

The chain joins TRBV19 to TRBJ2-7; 8 nucleotides line up with TRBD1. The germline V gene has CDR1 LNHDA and CDR2 SQIVND (reference sequence). V dropped 6 bases and J dropped 4; count of bases not matched to a gene: 8. The CDR3 loop spans 14 amino acids. The CDR3 DNA reads TGTGCCAGTAGATGGAGACAGGGGTCTTACGAGCAGTACTTC. Protein product: CASRWRQGSYEQYF.

This chain uses TRBV15 with TRBJ1-4; no clear D. CDR3 length: 16 residues. Trimming stripped 0 bases from V and 4 bases from J, with 12 bases between. Per germline, CDR1 LNHNV and CDR2 YYDKDF (reference sequence). The CDR3 spells CATSRDMVAFNEKLFF. DNA for the CDR3: TGTGCCACCAGCAGAGATATGGTGGCCTTTAATGAAAAACTGTTTTTT.

This clone was counted only a few times. The J gene is TRBJ1-1, the V gene TRBV13; no clear D. The ends were cut back, 5 bases at V and 4 bases at J, with 11 bases in the middle. This CDR3 is built from 13 residues. Per germline, CDR1 PRHDT and CDR2 FYEKMQ (reference sequence). The CDR3 loop is CASSPPEGTEAFF. In DNA form, the CDR3 reads TGTGCCAGCAGCCCCCCAGAGGGCACTGAAGCTTTCTTT. Full variable domain (outside the CDR3, taken from reference TRBV13 and TRBJ1-1): AAGVIQSPRHLIKEKRETATLKCYPIPRHDTVYWYQQGPGQDPQFLISFYEKMQSDKGSIPDRFSAQQFSDYHSELNMSSLELGDSALYFCASSPPEGTEAFFGQGTRLTVV.

This chain joins TRBV19 and TRBJ2-4; D may be TRBD1 (6 bases). The germline CDR1 and CDR2 sequences are LNHDA and SQIVND (reference sequence). V was cut by 5 bases and J by 0 bases, with 17 bases left in between. The CDR3 contains 17 residues. The CDR3 here is CASSPEGGRLAKNIQYF. The CDR3 DNA is TGTGCCAGTAGTCCAGAAGGGGGAAGACTAGCCAAAAACATTCAGTACTTC.

The DNA for the CDR3 is TGTGCCAGCAGTTTATTGGGCGGTGACGGGTACAGGAGGACCCAGCATTTT. It translates to CASSLLGGDGYRRTQHF. The rearrangement joins TRBV27 to TRBJ1-5, with D possibly being TRBD1 (5 bases). Germline V gene lookup returns CDR1 MNHEY and CDR2 SMNVEV (reference sequence). This CDR3 is 17 amino acids long. Trimming shortened V by 1 base and J by 11 bases, and 24 bases separated the two germline ends.

V gene TRBV19 combines with J gene TRBJ1-2; 8 nucleotides agree with TRBD1. The CDR3 consists of 12 residues. V shed 7 bases and J 5 bases; nucleotides not matched to a gene: 3. The germline gives CDR1 LNHDA, CDR2 SQIVND (reference sequence). The CDR3 region is CASTTGGYGYTF. CDR3 bases: TGTGCCAGTACCACAGGGGGGTATGGCTACACCTTC.

The gene calls are TRBV7-8 and TRBJ2-7; D is possibly TRBD2 (6 bases). Between the trimmed V and J ends, which lost 6 bases and 0 bases, there was a span of 21 bases. Germline V gives CDR1 SGHVS, CDR2 FQNEAQ. There are 17 residues in the CDR3. The chain's CDR3 is CASSQRSGGSTSYEQYF. For the CDR3, the DNA is TGTGCCAGCAGTCAGAGGTCTGGGGGGTCAACCTCCTACGAGCAGTACTTC.

The chain employs TRBV5-6 and TRBJ2-7; D unclear. Germline CDR1 is SGHDT and CDR2 is YYEEEE. V dropped 1 base and J dropped 6 bases, with 14 bases sitting between them. The CDR3 sequence is 14 residues long. The CDR3 is CASSLPGGASEQYF. DNA of the CDR3: TGTGCCAGCAGCTTGCCGGGCGGTGCGAGCGAGCAGTACTTC.

The chain joins TRBV18 to TRBJ2-3, with 13 bases that match TRBD2. This CDR3 is built from 19 residues. Germline trimming cut 3 bases from V and 1 base from J; bases unmatched to any gene: 10. Per germline, CDR1 KGHSH and CDR2 LQKENI. CDR3 sequence: CASSPGLAGVRRGTDTQYF. CDR3 sequence (DNA): TGTGCCAGCTCACCCGGACTAGCGGGAGTACGGCGCGGCACAGATACGCAGTATTTT.

The rearrangement uses TRBV19 and TRBJ2-5; D is possibly TRBD1 (5 bases). The CDR3 consists of 14 residues. From germline, CDR1 is LNHDA and CDR2 SQIVND (reference sequence). Deletions cut 6 bases from V and 5 bases from J, with 16 bases between. CDR3 nucleotide sequence: TGTGCCAGTAGGCTCACAGGTGGAAAGGAGACCCAGTACTTC. Amino acid sequence: CASRLTGGKETQYF. The variable domain in full, with the rest retrieved from reference TRBV19 and TRBJ2-5, is DGGITQSPKYLFRKEGQNVTLSCEQNLNHDAMYWYRQDPGQGLRLIYYSQIVNDFQKGDIAEGYSVSREKKESFPLTVTSAQKNPTAFYLCASRLTGGKETQYFGPGTRLLVL.

The V and J genes are TRBV7-6 and TRBJ2-7; D call uncertain. The CDR3 totals 12 residues. Germline V gene data show CDR1 as SGHVS and CDR2 as FNYEAQ. V lost 0 bases, J lost 7 bases, and 7 bases lay in between. The CDR3 nucleotides read TGTGCCAGCAGCTTAGCCGTGGGGGAGCAGTACTTC. This encodes CASSLAVGEQYF.

CDR3: CASSPGTLTETQYF. The CDR3 DNA sequence: TGTGCCAGCTCGCCCGGGACCCTAACGGAGACCCAGTACTTC. The V and J genes are TRBV18 and TRBJ2-5; D is tentatively TRBD1 or TRBD2 (5 bases each). With 6 bases removed from V and 5 bases from J, the gap between germline ends came to 16 bases. Germline CDR1 and CDR2: KGHSH and LQKENI. The length of the CDR3 is 14 residues.

The J gene is TRBJ2-7, the V gene TRBV15; D remains ambiguous. Germline CDR1 is LNHNV and CDR2 is YYDKDF (reference sequence). The ends were cut back, 3 bases at V and 5 bases at J, with 14 bases in the middle. The CDR3 runs 14 residues. The CDR3 region is CATSRTSRRDEQYF. The DNA for the CDR3 is TGTGCCACCAGCAGGACAAGCCGAAGGGACGAGCAGTACTTC.

This chain uses TRBV27 with TRBJ2-7, with D maybe TRBD2 (6 bases). Germline V CDR1 and CDR2: MNHEY, SMNVEV (reference sequence). Trimming shortened V by 5 bases and J by 6 bases, and 20 bases separated the two germline ends. The CDR3 contains 15 residues. Written as DNA, the CDR3 is TGTGCCAGCAGTGCCGGGACTCGTCGTAGGAGCGAGCAGTACTTC. Encoded protein: CASSAGTRRRSEQYF.

The chain links TRBV18 to TRBJ2-2; D may be TRBD1 (5 bases). The CDR3 extends over 15 amino acids. Germline CDR1 reads KGHSH; CDR2 reads LQKENI. V dropped 3 bases and J dropped 0 bases, with 8 bases sitting between them. The CDR3 is CASSPTAPNTGELFF. The CDR3 coding sequence is TGTGCCAGCTCACCGACAGCCCCGAACACCGGGGAGCTGTTTTTT.